This T cell receptor (beta chain) was sequenced in a study of shared clonotypes between healthy human individuals. Study-level background: The composition of the donors was a couple of women and a few men aged 18 to 49. Study-level findings and limits: Rarefaction showed sorted-subset sequencing was incomplete despite large depth. The study drew on few donors, limiting represented genetic and exposure-history diversity.

Method: immunoSEQ multiplex PCR; TCRdb's copy keeps in-frame clones and lacks some. In the table there are 850,000 to 1,200,000 clones, about 77% of which are singletons. Trimming took 10 bases from V and 0 from J, leaving 15 bases between them. Germline CDR1 MNHEY, CDR2 SVGAGI. There are 14 residues in the CDR3. Comments on this clone: Antigen: not known.

CD4+ cell separation produced CD45RA+ naive and CD45RA-negative memory subsets. This sequence was found in a man between 18 and 29 years old in good health. Material for sequencing was memory CD4+ T cells sorted from blood. Subset meaning: CD45RA-negative fraction. V is TRBV6-5 and J is TRBJ1-1; perhaps TRBD1 as D (5 bases). The chain's CDR3 is CATKAGGMNTEAFF. CDR3 sequence (DNA): TGTGCCACAAAGGCCGGGGGGATGAACACTGAAGCTTTCTTT.